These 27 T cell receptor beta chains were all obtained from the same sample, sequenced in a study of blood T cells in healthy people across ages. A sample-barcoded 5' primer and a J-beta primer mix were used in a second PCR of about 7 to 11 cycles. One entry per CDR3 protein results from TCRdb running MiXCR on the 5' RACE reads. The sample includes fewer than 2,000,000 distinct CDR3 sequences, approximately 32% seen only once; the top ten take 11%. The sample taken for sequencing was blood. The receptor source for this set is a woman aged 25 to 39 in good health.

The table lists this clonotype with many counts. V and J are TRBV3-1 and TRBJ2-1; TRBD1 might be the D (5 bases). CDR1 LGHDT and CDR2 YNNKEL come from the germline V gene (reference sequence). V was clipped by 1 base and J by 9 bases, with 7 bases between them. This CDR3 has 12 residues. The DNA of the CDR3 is TGTGCCAGCAGCCAAGGAAGGGGTGAGCAGTTCTTC. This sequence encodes CASSQGRGEQFF.

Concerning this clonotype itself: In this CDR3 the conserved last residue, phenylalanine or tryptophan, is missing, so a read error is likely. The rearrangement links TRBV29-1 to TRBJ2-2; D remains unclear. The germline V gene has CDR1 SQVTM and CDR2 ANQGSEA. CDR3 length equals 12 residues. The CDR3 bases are TGCAGTTTCATATGGGGCACCGGGGAGCTGTTTTTA. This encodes CSFIWGTGELFL.

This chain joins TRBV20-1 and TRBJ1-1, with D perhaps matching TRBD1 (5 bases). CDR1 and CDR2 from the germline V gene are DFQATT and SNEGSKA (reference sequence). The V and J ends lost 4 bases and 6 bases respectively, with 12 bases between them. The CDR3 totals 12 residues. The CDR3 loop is CSATGFTAEAFF. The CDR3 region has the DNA TGCAGTGCTACAGGGTTTACGGCTGAAGCTTTCTTT.

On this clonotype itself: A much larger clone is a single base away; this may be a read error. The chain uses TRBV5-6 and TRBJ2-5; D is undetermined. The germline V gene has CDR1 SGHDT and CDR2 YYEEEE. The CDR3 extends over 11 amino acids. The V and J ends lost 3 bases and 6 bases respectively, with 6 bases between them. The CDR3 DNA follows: TGTGCCAGCAGCTGGGATAAGACCCAGTACTTC. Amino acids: CASSWDKTQYF.

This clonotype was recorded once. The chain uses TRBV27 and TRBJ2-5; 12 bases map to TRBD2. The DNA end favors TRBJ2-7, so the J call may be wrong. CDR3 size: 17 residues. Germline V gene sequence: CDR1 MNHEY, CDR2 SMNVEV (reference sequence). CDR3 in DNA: TGTGCCAGCAGTTTAGGTCGTGTGGGACTAGCGGGTGGCGAGCAGTACTTC. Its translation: CASSLGRVGLAGGEQYF.

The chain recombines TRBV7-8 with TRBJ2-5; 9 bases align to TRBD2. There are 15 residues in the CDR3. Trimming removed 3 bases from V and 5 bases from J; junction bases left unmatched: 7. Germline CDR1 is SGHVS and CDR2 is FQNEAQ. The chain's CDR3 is CASSLGLAVWETQYF. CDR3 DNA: TGTGCCAGCAGCTTGGGACTAGCAGTGTGGGAGACCCAGTACTTC.

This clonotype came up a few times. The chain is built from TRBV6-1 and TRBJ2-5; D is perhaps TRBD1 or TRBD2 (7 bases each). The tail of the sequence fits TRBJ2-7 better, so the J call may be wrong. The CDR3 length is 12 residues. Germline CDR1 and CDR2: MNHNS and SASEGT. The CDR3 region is CASKGGGFEQYF. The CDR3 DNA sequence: TGTGCCAGCAAGGGAGGGGGCTTCGAGCAGTACTTC.

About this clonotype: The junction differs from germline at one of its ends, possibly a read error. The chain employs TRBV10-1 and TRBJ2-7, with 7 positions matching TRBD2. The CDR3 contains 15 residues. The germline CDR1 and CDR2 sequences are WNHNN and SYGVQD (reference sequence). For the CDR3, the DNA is TGCGCCCGGGCCGGGCGGGGGAACTACTCCCACGAGCAGTACTTC. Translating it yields CARAGRGNYSHEQYF.

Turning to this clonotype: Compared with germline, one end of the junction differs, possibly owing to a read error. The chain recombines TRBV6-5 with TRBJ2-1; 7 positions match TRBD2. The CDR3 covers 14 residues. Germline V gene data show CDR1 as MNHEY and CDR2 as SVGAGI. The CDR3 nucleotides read TGTGCCAGCAGTGCCGGGACTAAGTACAGTGAGCAGTTCTTC. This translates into CASSAGTKYSEQFF.

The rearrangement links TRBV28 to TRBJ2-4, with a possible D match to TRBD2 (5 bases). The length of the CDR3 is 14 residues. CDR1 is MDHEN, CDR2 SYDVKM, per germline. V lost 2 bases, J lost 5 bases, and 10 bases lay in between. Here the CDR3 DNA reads TGTGCCAGCAGTTTAGGCGGGCTAGAAAACATTCAGTACTTC. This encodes CASSLGGLENIQYF.

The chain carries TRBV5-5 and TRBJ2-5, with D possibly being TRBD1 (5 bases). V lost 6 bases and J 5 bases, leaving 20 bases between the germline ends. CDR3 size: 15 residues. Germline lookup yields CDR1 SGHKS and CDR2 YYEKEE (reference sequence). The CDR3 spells CASNKGHPGRETQYF. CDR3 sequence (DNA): TGTGCCAGCAATAAGGGGCACCCGGGCCGGGAGACCCAGTACTTC.

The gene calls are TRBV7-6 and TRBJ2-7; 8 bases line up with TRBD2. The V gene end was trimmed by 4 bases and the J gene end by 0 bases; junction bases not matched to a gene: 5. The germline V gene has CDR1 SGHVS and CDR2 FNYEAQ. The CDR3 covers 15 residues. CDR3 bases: TGTGCCAGCAGCTCACTAGCGGCCTCCTCCTACGAGCAGTACTTC. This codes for CASSSLAASSYEQYF. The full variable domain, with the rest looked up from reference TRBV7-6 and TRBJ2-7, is GAGVSQSPRYKVTKRGQDVALRCDPISGHVSLYWYRQALGQGPEFLTYFNYEAQQDKSGLPNDRFSAERPEGSISTLTIQRTEQRDSAMYRCASSSLAASSYEQYFGPGTRLTVT.

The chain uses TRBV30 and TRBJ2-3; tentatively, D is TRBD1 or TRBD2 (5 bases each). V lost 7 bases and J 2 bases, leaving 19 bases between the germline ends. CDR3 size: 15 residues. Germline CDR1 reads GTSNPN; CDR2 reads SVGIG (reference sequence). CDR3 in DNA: TGTGCCTTCGGTCTGGGGACCAAGCTCACAGATACGCAGTATTTT. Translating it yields CAFGLGTKLTDTQYF.

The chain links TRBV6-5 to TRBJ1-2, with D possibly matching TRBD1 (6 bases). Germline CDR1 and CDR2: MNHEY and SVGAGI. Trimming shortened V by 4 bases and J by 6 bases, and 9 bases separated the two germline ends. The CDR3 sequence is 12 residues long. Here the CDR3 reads CASSSRGNGYTF. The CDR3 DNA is TGTGCCAGCAGTTCCAGGGGCAATGGCTACACCTTC.

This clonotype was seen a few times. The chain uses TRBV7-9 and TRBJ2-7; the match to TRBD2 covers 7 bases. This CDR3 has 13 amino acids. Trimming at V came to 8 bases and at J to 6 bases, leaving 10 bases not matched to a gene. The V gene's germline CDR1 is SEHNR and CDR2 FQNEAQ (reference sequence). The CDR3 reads CASLGGSPLEQYF. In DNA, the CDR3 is TGTGCCAGCCTCGGCGGGAGCCCCCTCGAGCAGTACTTC.

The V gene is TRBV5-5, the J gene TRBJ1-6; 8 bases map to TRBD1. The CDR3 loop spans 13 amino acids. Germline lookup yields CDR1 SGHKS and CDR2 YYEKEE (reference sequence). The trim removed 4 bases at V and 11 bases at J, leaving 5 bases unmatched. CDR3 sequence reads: CASSLGTGAPLHF. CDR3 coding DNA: TGTGCCAGCAGCCTCGGGACAGGTGCACCCCTCCACTTT.

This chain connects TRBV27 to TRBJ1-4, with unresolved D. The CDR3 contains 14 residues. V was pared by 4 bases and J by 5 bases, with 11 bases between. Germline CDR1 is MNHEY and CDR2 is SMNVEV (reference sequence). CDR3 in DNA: TGTGCCAGCAGTTCTTTCCGGAGGAATGAAAAACTGTTTTTT. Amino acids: CASSSFRRNEKLFF.

The CDR3 is CAWSVLGRQPQHF. CDR3 coding DNA: TGTGCCTGGAGTGTTCTGGGGCGTCAGCCCCAGCATTTT. The chain is built from TRBV30 and TRBJ1-5; the D gene is possibly TRBD1 (5 bases). The germline V gene encodes CDR1 GTSNPN and CDR2 SVGIG (reference sequence). V was trimmed by 0 bases and J by 6 bases, leaving 9 bases between them. CDR3 length: 13 residues.

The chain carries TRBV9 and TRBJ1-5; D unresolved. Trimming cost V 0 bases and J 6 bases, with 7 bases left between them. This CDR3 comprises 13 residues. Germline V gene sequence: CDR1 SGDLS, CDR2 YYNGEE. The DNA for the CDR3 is TGTGCCAGCAGCGTAGACCCCTCTCAGCCCCAGCATTTT. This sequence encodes CASSVDPSQPQHF.

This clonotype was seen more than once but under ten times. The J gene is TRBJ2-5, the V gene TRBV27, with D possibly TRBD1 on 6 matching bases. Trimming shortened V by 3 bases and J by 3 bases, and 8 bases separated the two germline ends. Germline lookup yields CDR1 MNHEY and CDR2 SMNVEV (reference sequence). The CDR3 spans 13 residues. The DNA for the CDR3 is TGTGCCAGCAGTTTCTACAGGGAAGAGACCCAGTACTTC. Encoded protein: CASSFYREETQYF.

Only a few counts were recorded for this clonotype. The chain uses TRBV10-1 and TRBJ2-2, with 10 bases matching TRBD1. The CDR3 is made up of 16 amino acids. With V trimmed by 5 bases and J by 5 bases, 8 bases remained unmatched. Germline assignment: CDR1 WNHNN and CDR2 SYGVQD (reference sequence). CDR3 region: CASSTDRGKFTGELFF. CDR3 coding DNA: TGCGCCAGCAGTACGGACAGGGGGAAATTTACCGGGGAGCTGTTTTTT.

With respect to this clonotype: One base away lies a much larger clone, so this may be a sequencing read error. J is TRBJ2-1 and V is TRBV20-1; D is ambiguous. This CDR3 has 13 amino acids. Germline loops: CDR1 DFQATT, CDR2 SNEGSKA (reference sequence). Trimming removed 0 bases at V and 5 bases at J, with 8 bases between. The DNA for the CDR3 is TGCAGTGCTAGAGAGACCGACCACAATGAGCAGTTCTTC. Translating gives CSARETDHNEQFF.

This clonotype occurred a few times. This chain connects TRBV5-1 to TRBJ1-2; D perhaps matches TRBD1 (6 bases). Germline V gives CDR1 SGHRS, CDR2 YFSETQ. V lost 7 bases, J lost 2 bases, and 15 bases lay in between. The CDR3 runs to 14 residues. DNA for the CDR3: TGCGCCAGCCGCCTACAGGGTCTCAACTATGGCTACACCTTC. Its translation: CASRLQGLNYGYTF.

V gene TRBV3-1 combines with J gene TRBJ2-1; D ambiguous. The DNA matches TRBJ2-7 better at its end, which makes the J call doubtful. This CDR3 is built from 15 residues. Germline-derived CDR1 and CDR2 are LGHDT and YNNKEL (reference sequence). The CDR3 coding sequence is TGTGCCAGCAGCCAAGATATCCTTTCCTACAATGAGCAGTACTTC. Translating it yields CASSQDILSYNEQYF.

CDR3 sequence reads: CASSHGRASGANVLTF. Written as DNA, the CDR3 is TGCGCCAGCAGCCACGGTAGGGCCTCTGGGGCCAACGTCCTGACTTTC. The chain uses TRBV4-1 and TRBJ2-6; no firm D call. The V end lost 3 bases, the J end lost 0 bases, and 9 bases lay between the germline ends. CDR1 MGHRA and CDR2 YSYEKL come from the germline V gene. The CDR3 is 16 residues long.

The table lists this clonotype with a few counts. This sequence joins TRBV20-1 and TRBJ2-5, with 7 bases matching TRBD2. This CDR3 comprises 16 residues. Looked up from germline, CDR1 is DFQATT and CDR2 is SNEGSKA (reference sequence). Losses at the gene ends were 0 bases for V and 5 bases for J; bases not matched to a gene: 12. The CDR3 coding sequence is TGCAGTGCTAGAGATGGGGAGACTAGCAAAAAGGAGACCCAGTACTTC. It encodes CSARDGETSKKETQYF.

DNA for the CDR3: TGTGCCAGCAGCTTCATATCGGGCGGAACCTACGAGCAGTACTTC. Amino acid sequence: CASSFISGGTYEQYF. V gene TRBV6-5 combines with J gene TRBJ2-4; no clear D gene. The DNA end favors TRBJ2-7, so the J call may be wrong. The CDR3 loop spans 15 amino acids. The V gene's germline CDR1 is MNHEY and CDR2 SVGAGI.